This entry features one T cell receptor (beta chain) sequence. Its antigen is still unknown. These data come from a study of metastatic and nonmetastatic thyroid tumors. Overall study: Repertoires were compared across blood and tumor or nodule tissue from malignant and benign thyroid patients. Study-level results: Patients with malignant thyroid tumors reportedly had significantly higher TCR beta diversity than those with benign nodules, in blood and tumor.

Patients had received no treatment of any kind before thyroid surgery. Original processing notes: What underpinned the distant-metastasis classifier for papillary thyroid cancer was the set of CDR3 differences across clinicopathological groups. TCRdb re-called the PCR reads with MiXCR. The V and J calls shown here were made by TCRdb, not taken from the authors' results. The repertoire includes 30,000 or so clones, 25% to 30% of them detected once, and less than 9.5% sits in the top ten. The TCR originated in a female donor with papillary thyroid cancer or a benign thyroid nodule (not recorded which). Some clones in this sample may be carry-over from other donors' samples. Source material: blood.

The CDR3 nucleotides are TGTGCCAGCAGCTTTGACAGGGCTCCCGAAGCTTTCTTT. As protein: CASSFDRAPEAFF. This chain connects TRBV11-3 to TRBJ1-1; TRBD1 matches 7 bases. Germline CDR1 and CDR2: SGHNT and YENEEA. This CDR3 is built from 13 residues. V gave up 3 bases and J gave up 8 bases; unmatched junction bases: 6. The complete variable domain, with remaining parts taken from reference TRBV11-3 and TRBJ1-1, reads EAGVVQSPRYKIIEKKQPVAFWCNPISGHNTLYWYLQNLGQGPELLIRYENEEAVDDSQLPKDRFSAERLKGVDSTLKIQPAELGDSAVYLCASSFDRAPEAFFGQGTRLTVV.